This TCR beta chain was retrieved from a study of naive and memory T cell subsets. A note on this clonotype: Antigen: not known.

Germline V gene sequence: CDR1 SGHTA, CDR2 FQGTGA. CDR3 length equals 15 residues. Between the trimmed V and J ends, which lost 5 bases and 0 bases, there was a span of 12 bases. Both TRBC1 and TRBC2 were covered by a beta constant-region primer of two equimolar oligonucleotides. The ligated cDNA underwent four PCR rounds using SP2 and nested alpha and beta constant-region primers. MiXCR, applied by TCRdb to the UMI-ligation and nested PCR reads, yields one record per CDR3 protein. The data hold around 140,000 distinct CDR3 sequences, with 20% to 25% observed a single time. Study-level points and caveats: Possibly reflecting memory cells re-expressing CD45RA, a few larger clonotypes occurred in naive repertoires, especially CD8. From naive to CM, EM and EMRA, diversity decreased and Gini increased.

The chain recombines TRBV7-3 with TRBJ2-3, with D possibly matching TRBD2 (5 bases). The sequenced sample consisted of naive CD4+ T cells from blood. The sequence derives from a human donor in good health. Written as DNA, the CDR3 is TGTGCCAGCAGCCAAAATGGCGGGAGCACAGATACGCAGTATTTT. The encoded protein is CASSQNGGSTDTQYF.